The rows below give T cell receptor beta chains drawn from one sample of a study of long-term antiretroviral therapy in people with HIV. Measured with immunoSEQ multiplex PCR; TCRdb has only the in-frame clones, and not every one. The sample lists 20,000 to 25,000 clones, about 91% occurring once. The starting material was unsorted PBMCs, obtained 4.4 years after starting antiretroviral therapy. The origin of the receptors is a woman aged 45-65 years with HIV. The CDR3 runs from the conserved cysteine through the conserved F or W. Fields, in order: clone size, D gene, CDR3 length, V gene, J gene, CDR3 protein, CDR3 DNA. The D gene is left open where the match is weak. A row's size may be missing; if present it is once, few, many or a size class.

-	-	15	TRBV14	TRBJ1-3	CASSHLGNYGNTIYF	TGTGCCAGCAGCCATTTAGGGAATTACGGAAACACCATATATTTT
once	-	15	TRBV6-1	TRBJ1-1	CASRNRQVPNTEAFF	TGTGCCAGCAGAAATAGACAGGTACCGAACACTGAAGCTTTCTTT
-	TRBD2	14	TRBV30	TRBJ2-3	CAWTSGGAADTQYF	TGTGCCTGGACGAGCGGGGGGGCCGCAGATACGCAGTATTTT
-	-	15	TRBV19	TRBJ2-4	CASSIEAGEENIQYF	TGTGCCAGTAGTATAGAGGCCGGGGAGGAAAACATTCAGTACTTC
-	TRBD1	15	TRBV4-3	TRBJ1-2	CASSQVGATGDGYTF	TGCGCCAGCAGCCAAGTAGGGGCGACAGGGGATGGCTACACCTTC
-	TRBD2	14	TRBV5-1	TRBJ2-5	CASSAAGGQETQYF	TGCGCCAGCAGCGCAGCGGGGGGTCAAGAGACCCAGTACTTC
-	TRBD2	14	TRBV7-2	TRBJ2-1	CASSLAAGVNEQFF	TGTGCCAGCAGCTTAGCAGCGGGGGTTAATGAGCAGTTCTTC
-	-	17	TRBV25-1	TRBJ1-6	CASGGGPGTRASSPLHF	TGTGCCAGCGGCGGGGGTCCCGGGACCAGGGCCTCATCACCCCTCCACTTT
-	-	15	TRBV7-9	TRBJ2-7	CASSLEAGYTYEQYF	TGTGCCAGCAGCTTAGAGGCGGGCTACACCTACGAGCAGTACTTC
-	-	15	TRBV19	TRBJ2-7	CASSIQTGSPHEQYF	TGTGCCAGTAGTATCCAGACGGGGTCCCCCCACGAGCAGTACTTC
-	-	14	TRBV6-5	TRBJ1-1	CASSYRVANTEAFF	TGTGCCAGCAGTTACAGGGTAGCGAACACTGAAGCTTTCTTT
-	-	17	TRBV15	TRBJ2-6	CATSRAPSPSGANVLTF	TGTGCCACCAGCAGAGCCCCCTCGCCCTCTGGGGCCAACGTCCTGACTTTC
-	-	13	TRBV18	TRBJ1-2	CASSPSGPGGYTF	TGTGCCAGCTCACCATCCGGACCGGGGGGCTACACCTTC
-	-	15	TRBV25-1	TRBJ2-7	CASTPGGVSSYEQYF	TGTGCCAGCACTCCCGGGGGCGTTAGCTCCTACGAGCAGTACTTC
-	-	14	TRBV4-2	TRBJ1-2	CASSQVGQGKGYTF	TGTGCCAGCAGCCAAGTCGGGCAGGGGAAGGGCTACACCTTC
once	-	14	TRBV27	TRBJ1-2	CASSGLQGYHGYTF	TGTGCCAGCAGTGGCCTCCAGGGGTACCATGGCTACACCTTC
once	-	13	TRBV19	TRBJ1-1	CASSIAQNTEAFF	TGTGCCAGTAGTATCGCGCAGAACACTGAAGCTTTCTTT
-	-	15	TRBV7-9	TRBJ2-3	CASSFTSWGTDTQYF	TGTGCCAGCAGCTTCACCAGTTGGGGCACAGATACGCAGTATTTT
-	-	13	TRBV7-3	TRBJ2-3	CASSLTVGNTQYF	TGTGCCAGCAGCTTAACGGTCGGGAATACGCAGTATTTT
once	-	13	TRBV10-3	TRBJ2-7	CANAQGEHYEQYF	TGTGCCAATGCACAGGGAGAGCACTACGAGCAGTACTTC
-	-	15	TRBV7-2	TRBJ1-5	CASSLAGGVNQPQHF	TGTGCCAGCAGCTTAGCAGGGGGAGTTAATCAGCCCCAGCATTTT
once	-	13	TRBV29-1	TRBJ2-1	CSVSGLDPDEQFF	TGCAGCGTTTCCGGGCTAGACCCCGATGAGCAGTTCTTC
-	-	17	TRBV18	TRBJ2-7	CASSPPLGGKSSYEQYF	TGTGCCAGCTCACCACCTTTAGGAGGGAAGAGCTCCTACGAGCAGTACTTC
-	-	16	TRBV5-1	TRBJ1-1	CASSVPAGAMNTEAFF	TGCGCCAGCAGCGTCCCCGCGGGGGCGATGAACACTGAAGCTTTCTTT
-	TRBD1	15	TRBV5-1	TRBJ1-1	CASRISGQGSTEAFF	TGCGCCAGCAGGATTTCAGGACAGGGAAGCACTGAAGCTTTCTTT